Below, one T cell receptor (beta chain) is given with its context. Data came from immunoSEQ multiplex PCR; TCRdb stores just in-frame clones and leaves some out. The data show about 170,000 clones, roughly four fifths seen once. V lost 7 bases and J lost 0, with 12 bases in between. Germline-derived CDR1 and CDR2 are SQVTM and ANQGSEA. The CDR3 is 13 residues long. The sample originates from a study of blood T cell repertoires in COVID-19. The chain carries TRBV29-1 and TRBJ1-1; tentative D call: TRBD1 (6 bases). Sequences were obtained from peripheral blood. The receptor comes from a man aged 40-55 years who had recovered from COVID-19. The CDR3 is CSGYRELNTEAFF. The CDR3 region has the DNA TGCAGCGGGTACAGGGAGTTGAACACTGAAGCTTTCTTT.